The source of this T cell receptor (beta chain) is a study of Graves' ophthalmopathy and Graves' hyperthyroidism. A few counts support this clonotype. CDR1 is LGHNA and CDR2 is YSLEER in the germline V gene. V gave up 1 base and J gave up 6 bases; unmatched junction bases: 7. CDR3 length: 15 residues. RNA served as the template for amplifying TCR beta CDR3 regions. RT-PCR in the first round used HTBI primers; a second-round multiplex PCR followed. TCRdb passed the multiplex PCR reads through MiXCR, listing each CDR3 protein once. The data show over 650,000 distinct CDR3 sequences, roughly two fifths seen once.

This receptor was identified in an adult man with Graves' ophthalmopathy. The chain uses TRBV4-3 and TRBJ2-7; 9 bases match TRBD1. The sample comprised peripheral blood. The CDR3 is CASSQARQGGVEQYF. CDR3 nucleotide sequence: TGCGCCAGCAGCCAAGCTAGACAGGGGGGCGTCGAGCAGTACTTC.